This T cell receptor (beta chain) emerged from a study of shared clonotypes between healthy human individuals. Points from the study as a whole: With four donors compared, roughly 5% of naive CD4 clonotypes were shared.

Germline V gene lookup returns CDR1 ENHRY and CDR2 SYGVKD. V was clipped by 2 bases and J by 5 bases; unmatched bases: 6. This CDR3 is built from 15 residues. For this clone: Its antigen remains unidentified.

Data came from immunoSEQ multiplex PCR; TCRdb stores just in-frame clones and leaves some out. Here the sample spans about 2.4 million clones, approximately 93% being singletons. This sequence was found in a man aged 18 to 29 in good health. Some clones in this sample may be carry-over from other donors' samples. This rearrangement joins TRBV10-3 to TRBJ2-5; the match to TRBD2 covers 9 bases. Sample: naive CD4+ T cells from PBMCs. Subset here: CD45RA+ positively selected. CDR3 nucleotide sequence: TGTGCCATCAGTGAGCGGCTAGCGGGAATGGAGACCCAGTACTTC. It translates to CAISERLAGMETQYF.